This T cell receptor (beta chain) was sequenced in a study of control samples from healthy donors and cancer patients. The CDR3 sequence is 15 residues long. From germline, CDR1 is LGHDT and CDR2 YNNKEL (reference sequence). The V end lost 2 bases, the J end lost 10 bases, and 19 bases lay between the germline ends. Here immunoSEQ multiplex PCR was the method, and the copy in TCRdb shows in-frame clones only, minus some. The data show about 29,000 clones, 87% seen once. The sequenced sample consisted of formalin-fixed, paraffin-embedded tissue. The TCR sequence derives from a female donor with melanoma. The rearrangement joins TRBV3-1 (or the pseudogene TRBV3-2) to TRBJ2-3; D may be TRBD2 (5 bases). The CDR3 spells CASSQTTLAPDAQYF. The CDR3 DNA reads TGTGCCAGCAGCCAAACCACCCTAGCTCCAGACGCGCAGTATTTT.